The T cell receptor (beta chain) described here comes from a study of identical twins (dated by TCRdb to about 2016). As for the study more broadly: The study deep-sequenced TCR alpha and beta repertoires from monozygotic twins, unrelated adults of various ages and cord blood to test whether fetal clonotypes persist. To rule out contamination, the twin experiments were replicated at different times with different library preparation protocols. The research as a whole found: Compared with coincidental sharing between unrelated individuals, an excess of low generation-probability sequences was observed among out-of-frame TCR alpha sequences shared between twins. Zero-insertion analyses could be partly confounded by invariant T cells such as MAIT and iNKT, though diverse VJ usage argued against such confounding for most clonotypes. In monozygotic twins, recombination models systematically underestimated out-of-frame TCR alpha sharing, but the models matched the sharing seen between unrelated individuals. Because the same donors could not be followed over many years, the conclusions depended on cross-sectional statistical analysis. The excess sharing between twins in beta out-of-frame sequences was weaker because fewer shared sequences reduced the signal-to-noise ratio. Fewer insertions were carried by abundant cord blood beta clonotypes; a weaker similar trend was observed in young adult naive repertoires, while no such trend was observed in memory repertoires.

This clonotype has just a few counts. Its antigen is still unknown. No much larger clone is present one base from it, and per-base qualities are unavailable. Trimming removed 5 bases from V and 4 bases from J; the gene matches leave 11 bases unexplained. Inclusive of the bounding cysteine and phenylalanine, the CDR3 is 15 residues long. This entry keeps only the CDR3 DNA: 45 bases, framed from base 1. CDR1 and CDR2 are read off the germline V gene (reference sequence) as SEHNR and FQNEAQ. The library was prepared using 5' RACE. The reads were generated on an Illumina HiSeq 2000. A universal primer binding site was added through template switching, and the final cDNA carried a unique molecular identifier so that TCR cDNA molecules could be counted accurately. First-strand cDNA for TCR alpha and beta chains was synthesized from specific primers in the conserved constant-segment region. To control for contamination, every cDNA library was double barcoded, receiving both a SMART-Mk sample barcode and Illumina barcodes. Two successive PCR steps introduced TruSeq adapter sequences along with Illumina sample barcodes. TCR alpha and beta cDNA libraries were sequenced on the Illumina HiSeq platform with custom primers. Concerning the study's data processing: Unique molecular identifiers were extracted from raw reads with MiGEC, and CDR3 positions were determined with MiXCR. For each individual, recombination models were inferred using an EM algorithm with the repgenHMM and IGoR tools. Shared clonotype analysis was performed with the tcR package in R, normalizing sharing by the product of cloneset sizes. To study raw recombination without the effects of thymic and clonal selection, out-of-frame nonproductive sequences were analyzed. TCRdb reran the public reads through fastp at Q25 and MiXCR, keeping productive beta chains. Here each entry gathers all rows of one CDR3 protein and keeps the most common genes and DNA. TCRdb, rather than the study authors, made the V and J calls. Here the sample has more than 350,000 distinct CDR3 sequences; approximately 8.8% occur a single time. Under 10% of the sample comes from the top ten.

Every donor was a healthy Caucasian. Three unrelated non-twin adults were additionally sequenced: a male aged 18 to 30, a male aged 50 to 60 and a female aged 50 to 60. Using Miltenyi CD45RO+ enrichment and human naive T-cell isolation kits, memory (CD45RO+) and naive T cells were isolated from PBMC. The clonotype was recovered from a woman in her forties or fifties in good health. The sequence joins TRBV7-9 to TRBJ2-7; 7 central nucleotides agree with TRBD1. The material sequenced was naive T cells sorted from blood. The cell subset or site label of this sample denotes: cells isolated with a human naive T-cell isolation kit. DNA sequence: TGTGCCAGCAGCCTCGGGGTGGGACAGCTATACGAGCAGTACTTC. Its coded protein is CASSLGVGQLYEQYF.